Below, 30 T cell receptor beta chains from the same sample are listed, as sequenced in a study of STAT3 mutations in large granular lymphocyte leukemia. Notes on the study in general: At least one immunodominant TCR beta clonotype appeared in every T-cell large granular lymphocyte leukemia patient.

Their specific antigens are unknown. The protocol was immunoSEQ multiplex PCR, while the TCRdb copy is restricted to in-frame clones and leaves out a portion. The sample carries 2,000 to 3,000 clones, approximately 32% recorded once. The specimen was PBMCs. These receptors all come from a human donor with T large granular lymphocyte leukemia. Some clones in this sample may be carry-over from other donors' samples.

The chain links TRBV5-1 to TRBJ1-2, with TRBD1 as a possible D gene (5 bases). The ends were cut back, 4 bases at V and 4 bases at J, with 11 bases in the middle. The CDR3 contains 13 residues. CDR1 is SGHRS and CDR2 is YFSETQ in the germline V gene. CDR3 region: CASSLDGAYGYTF. In nucleotides, the CDR3 is TGCGCCAGCAGCCTCGACGGGGCCTATGGCTACACCTTC. Looking up the rest from reference TRBV5-1 and TRBJ1-2 gives the full variable domain: KAGVTQTPRYLIKTRGQQVTLSCSPISGHRSVSWYQQTPGQGLQFLFEYFSETQRNKGNFPGRFSGRQFSNSRSEMNVSTLELGDSALYLCASSLDGAYGYTFGSGTRLTVV.

The chain couples TRBV18 to TRBJ1-2; 7 nucleotides line up with TRBD1. Germline CDR1 reads KGHSH; CDR2 reads LQKENI. Trimming cost V 2 bases and J 4 bases; bases outside gene matches: 7. The CDR3 consists of 15 residues. The CDR3 reads CASSPDEGAPYGYTF. The DNA of the CDR3 is TGTGCCAGCTCACCAGACGAGGGGGCACCCTATGGCTACACCTTC.

This clone has a handful of counts. V and J are TRBV5-1 and TRBJ2-7; tentatively, D is TRBD2 (6 bases). Germline CDR1 and CDR2: SGHRS and YFSETQ. Trimming took 6 bases from V and 0 from J, leaving 13 bases between them. The CDR3 covers 14 residues. The CDR3 here is CASKSAGPSYEQYF. The CDR3 bases are TGCGCCAGCAAGAGCGCGGGGCCCTCCTACGAGCAGTACTTC.

The chain carries TRBV27 and TRBJ2-7; D gene unclear. The ends were cut back, 6 bases at V and 0 bases at J, with 15 bases in the middle. CDR3 length: 15 residues. Germline values: CDR1 MNHEY, CDR2 SMNVEV (reference sequence). The CDR3 DNA is TGTGCCAGCAGCCCAGCCAGCCGAGGCTCCTACGAGCAGTACTTC. This codes for CASSPASRGSYEQYF.

V and J are TRBV2 and TRBJ2-6; D might be TRBD1 (6 bases). This CDR3 comprises 15 residues. Trimming stripped 1 base from V and 4 bases from J, with 8 bases between. The germline CDR1 and CDR2 sequences are SNHLY and FYNNEI. The CDR3: CASSEVGAGANVLTF. The CDR3 coding sequence is TGTGCCAGCAGTGAAGTGGGGGCGGGGGCCAACGTCCTGACTTTC.

This chain connects TRBV5-1 to TRBJ2-3; no clear D. The germline gives CDR1 SGHRS, CDR2 YFSETQ. The V and J ends lost 0 bases and 0 bases respectively, with 5 bases between them. The CDR3 length is 14 residues. In nucleotides, the CDR3 is TGCGCCAGCAGCTTGGACAGTAGCACAGATACGCAGTATTTT. This translates into CASSLDSSTDTQYF.

The chain is built from TRBV15 and TRBJ1-5, with a possible D match to TRBD1 (6 bases). V was trimmed by 9 bases and J by 0 bases, leaving 15 bases between them. Germline CDR1 is LNHNV and CDR2 is YYDKDF (reference sequence). The CDR3 contains 15 residues. This chain's CDR3 is CATGERGYSNQPQHF. CDR3 DNA: TGTGCCACGGGGGAGAGGGGGTATAGCAATCAGCCCCAGCATTTT.

The chain couples TRBV5-6 to TRBJ1-2; D is possibly TRBD1 (5 bases). CDR3 length: 15 amino acids. The germline V gene encodes CDR1 SGHDT and CDR2 YYEEEE. V was cut by 0 bases and J by 1 base, with 10 bases left in between. CDR3 protein: CASSLAARGNYGYTF. CDR3 in DNA: TGTGCCAGCAGCTTGGCGGCAAGGGGTAACTATGGCTACACCTTC.

This clone has just a few counts. The chain has TRBV7-2 and TRBJ2-1; D not resolved. The CDR3 consists of 11 residues. V was pared by 3 bases and J by 4 bases, with 1 base between. Per the germline V gene, CDR1 is SGHTA and CDR2 is FQGNSA. CDR3: CASSFYNEQFF. The CDR3 nucleotides read TGTGCCAGCAGCTTTTACAATGAGCAGTTCTTC.

In its sample, this clone is medium-sized. This chain links TRBV9 with TRBJ2-3; 8 bases line up with TRBD2. This CDR3 has 16 residues. V was clipped by 4 bases and J by 5 bases; unmatched bases: 12. Looked up from germline, CDR1 is SGDLS and CDR2 is YYNGEE. The CDR3 sequence: CASSQTHGRAEDTQYF. The CDR3 region has the DNA TGTGCCAGCAGCCAGACTCACGGGAGGGCCGAAGATACGCAGTATTTT.

This clone has more than one count but fewer than ten. This rearrangement joins TRBV7-9 to TRBJ1-2, with D uncertain. The germline CDR1 and CDR2 sequences are SEHNR and FQNEAQ (reference sequence). The CDR3 is 13 residues long. The germline V and J ends were trimmed by 1 base and 4 bases, with 7 bases remaining between them. CDR3 coding DNA: TGTGCCAGCAGCTTAGAACCGCTCTATGGCTACACCTTC. This codes for CASSLEPLYGYTF. Complete variable domain (other parts from reference TRBV7-9 and TRBJ1-2): DTGVSQNPRHKITKRGQNVTFRCDPISEHNRLYWYRQTLGQGPEFLTYFQNEAQLEKSRLLSDRFSAERPKGSFSTLEIQRTEQGDSAMYLCASSLEPLYGYTFGSGTRLTVV.

This clone was seen only once. The V gene is TRBV4-1, the J gene TRBJ1-5, with D hard to call. The CDR3 runs to 14 residues. Germline V gene data show CDR1 as MGHRA and CDR2 as YSYEKL. V gave up 1 base and J gave up 6 bases, with 10 bases separating them. The CDR3 loop reads CASSQGVGSQPQHF. CDR3 nucleotide sequence: TGCGCCAGCAGCCAAGGGGTAGGAAGTCAGCCCCAGCATTTT.

This clone was counted a few times. The J gene is TRBJ2-7, the V gene TRBV29-1, with a possible D match to TRBD2 (7 bases). V gave up 0 bases and J gave up 6 bases, with 12 bases separating them. Germline V lookup: CDR1 SQVTM, CDR2 ANQGSEA. The CDR3 totals 13 residues. The CDR3 DNA reads TGCAGCGTTGAAGATCAGGGAGGGGGCGAGCAGTACTTC. Its translation: CSVEDQGGGEQYF.

The chain joins TRBV18 to TRBJ2-3; D remains unclear. Trimming took 3 bases from V and 0 from J, leaving 1 base between them. The CDR3 is 12 amino acids. The germline V gene has CDR1 KGHSH and CDR2 LQKENI. The CDR3 DNA reads TGTGCCAGCTCACCGAGCACAGATACGCAGTATTTT. Its protein is CASSPSTDTQYF.

V is TRBV6-1 and J is TRBJ2-7; a weak D match, TRBD2 (5 bases). V lost 0 bases to trimming and J lost 6 bases, with 12 bases between them. The CDR3 extends over 14 amino acids. The germline CDR1 and CDR2 sequences are MNHNS and SASEGT. CDR3 protein: CASSEARQAGEQYF. CDR3 coding DNA: TGTGCCAGCAGTGAAGCGCGGCAGGCGGGCGAGCAGTACTTC.

This chain uses TRBV20-1 with TRBJ2-7; D is perhaps TRBD2 (5 bases). Germline CDR1 reads DFQATT; CDR2 reads SNEGSKA (reference sequence). The CDR3 has 11 residues. The V and J ends lost 7 bases and 0 bases respectively, with 7 bases between them. The CDR3 nucleotides are TGCAGTGGGGAGAGCTCCTACGAGCAGTACTTC. This sequence encodes CSGESSYEQYF.

The chain combines TRBV18 with TRBJ2-7; TRBD1 is a possible D gene (6 bases). The V end was cut by 0 bases, the J end by 6 bases, with 6 bases between. Germline V gene data show CDR1 as KGHSH and CDR2 as LQKENI. The CDR3 spans 12 residues. In DNA, the CDR3 is TGTGCCAGCTCACCACCGACAGGCGAGCAGTACTTC. Translated, it gives CASSPPTGEQYF. The full variable domain, completed using reference TRBV18 and TRBJ2-7, is NAGVMQNPRHLVRRRGQEARLRCSPMKGHSHVYWYRQLPEEGLKFMVYLQKENIIDESGMPKERFSAEFPKEGPSILRIQQVVRGDSAAYFCASSPPTGEQYFGPGTRLTVT.

This clone was counted only a few times. The chain links TRBV7-9 to TRBJ2-7, with TRBD1 matching over 9 bases. The V segment lost 8 bases and the J segment 1 base; nucleotides outside the gene matches: 6. The CDR3 runs 14 residues. Germline assignment: CDR1 SEHNR and CDR2 FQNEAQ (reference sequence). The DNA of the CDR3 is TGTGCCAGCGGGGAACAGGGGGCTTCCTACGAGCAGTACTTC. It yields the protein CASGEQGASYEQYF.

This chain connects TRBV9 to TRBJ2-7; D is possibly TRBD2 (5 bases). The germline CDR1 and CDR2 sequences are SGDLS and YYNGEE. The CDR3 covers 13 residues. V was cut by 3 bases and J by 1 base, with 8 bases left in between. CDR3 coding DNA: TGTGCCAGCAGCGCCGGGGTATCCTACGAGCAGTACTTC. It is translated as CASSAGVSYEQYF.

This clone was counted a few times. V usage is TRBV7-3 and J usage is TRBJ2-1; 7 positions match TRBD2. CDR3 length equals 15 residues. Looked up from germline, CDR1 is SGHTA and CDR2 is FQGTGA. V gave up 3 bases and J gave up 3 bases; unmatched junction bases: 5. The CDR3 DNA reads TGTGCCAGCAGCTTGTTTCTAGCGGACTACAATGAGCAGTTCTTC. This translates into CASSLFLADYNEQFF.

For the CDR3, the DNA is TGCAGCGTTACCCTGCCAGGGGATTCACCCCTCCACTTT. Residues: CSVTLPGDSPLHF. V is TRBV29-1 and J is TRBJ1-6, with D perhaps TRBD1 (6 bases). Trimming took 5 bases from V and 8 from J, leaving 13 bases between them. The CDR3 has 13 amino acids. Germline V gives CDR1 SQVTM, CDR2 ANQGSEA.

The chain employs TRBV29-1 and TRBJ1-2; D is possibly TRBD1 (5 bases). Germline V CDR1 and CDR2: SQVTM, ANQGSEA. This CDR3 contains 13 residues. Trimming removed 0 bases from V and 6 bases from J, with 11 bases in between. CDR3 amino acids: CSVEDQPGNGYTF. In DNA, the CDR3 is TGCAGCGTTGAAGATCAGCCAGGGAATGGCTACACCTTC.

In its sample, this clone was seen a few times. V usage is TRBV6-6 and J usage is TRBJ2-3, with TRBD2 as a possible D gene (6 bases). The CDR3 contains 12 residues. Trimming removed 6 bases at V and 3 bases at J, with 7 bases between. Germline CDR1 reads MNHNY; CDR2 reads SVGAGI (reference sequence). CDR3 sequence reads: CASRGGTDTQYF. CDR3 in DNA: TGTGCCAGCAGAGGAGGGACAGATACGCAGTATTTT.

A single count supports this clone. This chain joins TRBV6-6 and TRBJ2-7; possible D gene TRBD1, 6 bases. This CDR3 region has 14 residues. Trimming took 2 bases from V and 2 from J, leaving 10 bases between them. Germline CDR1 reads MNHNY; CDR2 reads SVGAGI (reference sequence). The CDR3 nucleotides are TGTGCCAGCAGTTACCCCGGGACAACCTACGAGCAGTACTTC. The encoded protein is CASSYPGTTYEQYF.

This clone was found a few times. The J gene is TRBJ1-2, the V gene TRBV30; the D gene is possibly TRBD1 (5 bases). Trimming took off 2 bases at V and 9 bases at J, with 10 bases between the two ends. This CDR3 is built from 11 residues. Germline V gene lookup returns CDR1 GTSNPN and CDR2 SVGIG (reference sequence). CDR3 amino acids: CAWSWGISYTF. DNA for the CDR3: TGTGCCTGGAGTTGGGGGATTAGCTACACCTTC.

V is TRBV30 and J is TRBJ1-1, with 9 positions matching TRBD1. Unmatched junction bases numbered 2, after V lost 5 bases and J lost 7 bases. The CDR3 covers 11 residues. Germline lookup yields CDR1 GTSNPN and CDR2 SVGIG (reference sequence). CDR3 coding DNA: TGTGCCTGGGGACAGGGGCTTGAAGCTTTCTTT. Protein product: CAWGQGLEAFF.

In this sample, this clone turned up a few times. The chain combines TRBV6-5 with TRBJ2-7; D possibly matches TRBD1 or TRBD2 (5 bases each). CDR3 length: 15 amino acids. Germline-derived CDR1 and CDR2 are MNHEY and SVGAGI. V lost 4 bases and J 6 bases, leaving 19 bases between the germline ends. The CDR3 here is CASSSGTAPLGEQYF. The CDR3 nucleotides are TGTGCCAGCAGTTCCGGGACCGCCCCCTTAGGCGAGCAGTACTTC.

This clone occurred a few times. The chain is built from TRBV4-2 and TRBJ1-1; D is unclear. The germline V gene encodes CDR1 LGHNA and CDR2 YNFKEQ. This CDR3 region has 10 residues. Trimming left V 1 base short and J 11 bases short, with 5 bases between. The DNA for the CDR3 is TGTGCCAGCAGCCAAGGGGAGGCTTTCTTT. It translates to CASSQGEAFF.

The chain joins TRBV30 to TRBJ2-5; no clear D. CDR1 is GTSNPN, CDR2 SVGIG, per germline (reference sequence). The length of the CDR3 is 11 residues. V gave up 3 bases and J gave up 4 bases, with 6 bases separating them. For the CDR3, the DNA is TGTGCCTGGAGATCCGGAGAGACCCAGTACTTC. Amino acids: CAWRSGETQYF.

This clone was detected a few times. The J gene is TRBJ2-7, the V gene TRBV10-3; the D is unclear. Germline CDR1 reads ENHRY; CDR2 reads SYGVKD. Trimming pared 8 bases from V and 3 bases from J, leaving 5 bases between. CDR3 length: 10 amino acids. CDR3 sequence (DNA): TGTGCCATCGGGGACTACGAGCAGTACTTC. Protein sequence: CAIGDYEQYF.